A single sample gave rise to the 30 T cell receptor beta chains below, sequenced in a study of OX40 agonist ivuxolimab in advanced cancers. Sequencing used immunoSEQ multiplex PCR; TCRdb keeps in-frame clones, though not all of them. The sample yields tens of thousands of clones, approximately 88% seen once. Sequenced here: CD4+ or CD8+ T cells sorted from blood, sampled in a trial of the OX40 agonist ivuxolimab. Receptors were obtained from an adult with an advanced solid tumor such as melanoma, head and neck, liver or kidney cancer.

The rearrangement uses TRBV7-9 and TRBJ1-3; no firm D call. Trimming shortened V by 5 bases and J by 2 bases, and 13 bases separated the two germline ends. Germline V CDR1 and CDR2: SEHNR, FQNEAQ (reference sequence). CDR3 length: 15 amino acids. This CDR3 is CASSLNAETGNTIYF. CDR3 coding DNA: TGTGCCAGCAGCCTGAACGCAGAGACTGGAAACACCATATATTTT.

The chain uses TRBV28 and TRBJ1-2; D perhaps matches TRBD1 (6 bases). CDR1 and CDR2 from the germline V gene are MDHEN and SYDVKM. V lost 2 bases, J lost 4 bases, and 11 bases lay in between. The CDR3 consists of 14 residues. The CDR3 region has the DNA TGTGCCAGCAGTTTAGGGGTCAGGGGCTATGGCTACACCTTC. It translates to CASSLGVRGYGYTF.

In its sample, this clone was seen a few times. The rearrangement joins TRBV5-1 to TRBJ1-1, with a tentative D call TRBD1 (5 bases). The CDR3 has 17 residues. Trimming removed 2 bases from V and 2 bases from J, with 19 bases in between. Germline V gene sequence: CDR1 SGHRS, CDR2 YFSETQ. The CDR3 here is CASSFYLRTQANTEAFF. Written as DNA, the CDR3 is TGCGCCAGCAGCTTTTATTTGCGGACACAGGCCAACACTGAAGCTTTCTTT.

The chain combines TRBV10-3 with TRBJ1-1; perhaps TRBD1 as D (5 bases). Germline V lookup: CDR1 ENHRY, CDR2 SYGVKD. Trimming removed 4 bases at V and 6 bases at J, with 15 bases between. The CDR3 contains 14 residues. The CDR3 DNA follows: TGTGCCATCAGTGGACGGGGCCAAAGTTCTGAAGCTTTCTTT. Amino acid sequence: CAISGRGQSSEAFF.

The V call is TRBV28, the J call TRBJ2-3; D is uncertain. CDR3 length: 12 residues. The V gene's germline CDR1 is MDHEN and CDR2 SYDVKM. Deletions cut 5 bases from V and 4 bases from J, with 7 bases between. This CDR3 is CASSPRADTQYF. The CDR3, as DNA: TGTGCCAGCAGTCCCCGAGCAGATACGCAGTATTTT.

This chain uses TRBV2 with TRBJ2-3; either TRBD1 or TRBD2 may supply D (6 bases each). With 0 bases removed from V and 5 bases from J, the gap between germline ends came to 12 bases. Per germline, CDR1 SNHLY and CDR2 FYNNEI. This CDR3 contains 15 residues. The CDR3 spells CASSEASGARDTQYF. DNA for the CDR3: TGTGCCAGCAGTGAAGCATCGGGGGCGAGAGATACGCAGTATTTT.

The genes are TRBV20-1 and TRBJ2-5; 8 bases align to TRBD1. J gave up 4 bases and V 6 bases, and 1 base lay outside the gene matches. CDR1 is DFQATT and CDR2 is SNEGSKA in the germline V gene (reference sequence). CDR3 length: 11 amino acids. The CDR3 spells CSAGTGETQYF. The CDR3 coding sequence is TGCAGTGCCGGGACAGGAGAGACCCAGTACTTC.

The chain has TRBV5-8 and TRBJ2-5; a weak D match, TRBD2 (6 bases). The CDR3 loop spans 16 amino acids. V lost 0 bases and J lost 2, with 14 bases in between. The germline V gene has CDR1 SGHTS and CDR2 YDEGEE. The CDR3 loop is CASSLVTSSVQETQYF. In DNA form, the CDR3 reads TGTGCCAGCAGCTTGGTAACTAGCTCAGTTCAAGAGACCCAGTACTTC.

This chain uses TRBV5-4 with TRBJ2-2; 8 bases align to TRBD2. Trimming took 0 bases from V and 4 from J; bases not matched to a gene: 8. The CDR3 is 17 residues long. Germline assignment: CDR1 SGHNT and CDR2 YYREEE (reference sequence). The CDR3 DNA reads TGTGCCAGCAGCTTGGCGAGGGGACTAGAGGGCACCGGGGAGCTGTTTTTT. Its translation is CASSLARGLEGTGELFF. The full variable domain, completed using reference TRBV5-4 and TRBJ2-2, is ETGVTQSPTHLIKTRGQQVTLRCSSQSGHNTVSWYQQALGQGPQFIFQYYREEENGRGNFPPRFSGLQFPNYSSELNVNALELDDSALYLCASSLARGLEGTGELFFGEGSRLTVL.

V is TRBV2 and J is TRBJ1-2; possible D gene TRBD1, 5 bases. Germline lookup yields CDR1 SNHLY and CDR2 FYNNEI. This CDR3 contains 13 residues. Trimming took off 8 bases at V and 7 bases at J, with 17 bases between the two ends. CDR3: CASLPRGAGGYTF. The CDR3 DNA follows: TGTGCCAGCTTACCAAGGGGCGCAGGTGGCTACACCTTC.

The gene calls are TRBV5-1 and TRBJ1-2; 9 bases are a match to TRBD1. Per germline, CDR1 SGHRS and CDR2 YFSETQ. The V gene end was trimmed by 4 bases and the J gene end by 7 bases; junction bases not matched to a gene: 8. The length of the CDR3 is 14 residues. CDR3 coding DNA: TGCGCCAGCAGCGTCCGACAGGGGGGAAGTGGCTACACCTTC. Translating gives CASSVRQGGSGYTF. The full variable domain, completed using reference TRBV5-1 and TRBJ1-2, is KAGVTQTPRYLIKTRGQQVTLSCSPISGHRSVSWYQQTPGQGLQFLFEYFSETQRNKGNFPGRFSGRQFSNSRSEMNVSTLELGDSALYLCASSVRQGGSGYTFGSGTRLTVV.

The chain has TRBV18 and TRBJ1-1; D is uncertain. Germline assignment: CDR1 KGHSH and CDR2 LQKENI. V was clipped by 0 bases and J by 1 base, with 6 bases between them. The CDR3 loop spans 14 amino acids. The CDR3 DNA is TGTGCCAGCTCACCACCGGAGGCGAACACTGAAGCTTTCTTT. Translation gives CASSPPEANTEAFF.

CDR3 sequence (DNA): TGTGCCAGCAGCTTAAGACGGGGGGGAGGCACTACTAGCACAGATACGCAGTATTTT. Protein product: CASSLRRGGGTTSTDTQYF. The chain couples TRBV11-2 to TRBJ2-3; the match to TRBD2 covers 8 bases. With 2 bases clipped from V and 0 bases from J, the junction kept 13 bases outside the gene matches. The CDR3 extends over 19 amino acids. Germline-derived CDR1 and CDR2 are SGHAT and FQNNGV.

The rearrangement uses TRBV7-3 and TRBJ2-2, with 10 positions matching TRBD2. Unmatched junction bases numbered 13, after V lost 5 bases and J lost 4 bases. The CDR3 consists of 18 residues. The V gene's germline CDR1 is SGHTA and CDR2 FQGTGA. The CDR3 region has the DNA TGTGCCAGCAGCCCTACTAGCGGGGCAAACTCCGGCACCGGGGAGCTGTTTTTT. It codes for CASSPTSGANSGTGELFF.

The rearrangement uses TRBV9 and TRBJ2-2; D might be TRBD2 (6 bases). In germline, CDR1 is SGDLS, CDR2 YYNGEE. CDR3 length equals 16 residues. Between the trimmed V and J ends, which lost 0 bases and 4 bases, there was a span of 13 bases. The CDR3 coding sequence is TGTGCCAGCAGCGTAGTCGGGGGACCCCTCACCGGGGAGCTGTTTTTT. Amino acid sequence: CASSVVGGPLTGELFF.

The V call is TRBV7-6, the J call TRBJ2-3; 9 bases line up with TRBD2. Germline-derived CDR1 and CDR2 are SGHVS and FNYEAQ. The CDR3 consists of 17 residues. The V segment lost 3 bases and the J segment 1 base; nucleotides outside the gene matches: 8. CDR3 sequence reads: CASSFAGGRDGTDTQYF. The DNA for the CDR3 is TGTGCCAGCAGCTTTGCGGGGGGGCGGGATGGCACAGATACGCAGTATTTT.

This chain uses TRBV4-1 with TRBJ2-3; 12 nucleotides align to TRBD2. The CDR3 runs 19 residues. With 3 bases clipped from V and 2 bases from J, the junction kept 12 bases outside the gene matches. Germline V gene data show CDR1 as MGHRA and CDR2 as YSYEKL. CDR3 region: CASSHRLAGERPPTDTQYF. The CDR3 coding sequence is TGCGCCAGCAGCCATAGACTAGCGGGGGAGCGGCCCCCCACAGATACGCAGTATTTT.

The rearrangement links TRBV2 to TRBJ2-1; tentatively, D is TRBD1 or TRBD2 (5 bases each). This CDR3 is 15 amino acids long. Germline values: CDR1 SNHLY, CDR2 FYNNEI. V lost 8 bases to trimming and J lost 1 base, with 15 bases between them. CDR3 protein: CASGDGLGSYNEQFF. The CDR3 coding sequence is TGTGCCAGCGGGGACGGATTAGGGTCCTACAATGAGCAGTTCTTC. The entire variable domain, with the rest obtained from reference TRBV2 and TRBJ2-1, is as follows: EPEVTQTPSHQVTQMGQEVILRCVPISNHLYFYWYRQILGQKVEFLVSFYNNEISEKSEIFDDQFSVERPDGSNFTLKIRSTKLEDSAMYFCASGDGLGSYNEQFFGPGTRLTVL.

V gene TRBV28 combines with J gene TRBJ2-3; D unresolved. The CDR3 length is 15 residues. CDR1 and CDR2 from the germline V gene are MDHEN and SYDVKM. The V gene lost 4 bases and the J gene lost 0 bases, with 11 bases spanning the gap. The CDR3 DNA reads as TGTGCCAGCAGTTCCCCCAAAAGAAGCACAGATACGCAGTATTTT. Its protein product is CASSSPKRSTDTQYF. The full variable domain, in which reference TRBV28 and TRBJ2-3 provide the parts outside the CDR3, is DVKVTQSSRYLVKRTGEKVFLECVQDMDHENMFWYRQDPGLGLRLIYFSYDVKMKEKGDIPEGYSVSREKKERFSLILESASTNQTSMYLCASSSPKRSTDTQYFGPGTRLTVL.

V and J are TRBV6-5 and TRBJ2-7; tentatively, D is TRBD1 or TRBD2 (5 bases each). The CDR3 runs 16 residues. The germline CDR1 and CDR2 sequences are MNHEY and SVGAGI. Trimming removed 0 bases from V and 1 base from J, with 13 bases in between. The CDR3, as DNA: TGTGCCAGCAGTTACTCGAGGGCACAGGTATCCTACGAGCAGTACTTC. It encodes CASSYSRAQVSYEQYF.

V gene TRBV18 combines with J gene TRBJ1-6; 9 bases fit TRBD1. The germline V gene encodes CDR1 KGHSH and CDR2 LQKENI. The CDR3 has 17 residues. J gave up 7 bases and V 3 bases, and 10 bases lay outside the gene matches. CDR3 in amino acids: CASSPVPPGQGNSPLHF. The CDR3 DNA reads TGTGCCAGCTCACCTGTACCACCGGGACAGGGAAATTCACCCCTCCACTTT.

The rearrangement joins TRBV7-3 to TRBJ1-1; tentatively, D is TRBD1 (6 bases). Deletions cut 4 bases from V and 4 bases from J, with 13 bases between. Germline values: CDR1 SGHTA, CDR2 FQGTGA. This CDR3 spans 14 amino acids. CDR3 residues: CASSSGGRGTEAFF. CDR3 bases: TGTGCCAGCAGCTCCGGGGGGCGAGGCACTGAAGCTTTCTTT.

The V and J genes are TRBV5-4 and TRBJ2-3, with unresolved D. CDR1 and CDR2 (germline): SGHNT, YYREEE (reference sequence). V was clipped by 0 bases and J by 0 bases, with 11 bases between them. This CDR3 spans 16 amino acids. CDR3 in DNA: TGTGCCAGCAGCTTGGTTGGCAGATCCAGCACAGATACGCAGTATTTT. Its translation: CASSLVGRSSTDTQYF.

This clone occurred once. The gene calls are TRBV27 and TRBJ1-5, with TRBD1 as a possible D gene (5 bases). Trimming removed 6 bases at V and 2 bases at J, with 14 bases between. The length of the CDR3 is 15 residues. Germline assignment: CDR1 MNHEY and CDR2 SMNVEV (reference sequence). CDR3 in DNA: TGTGCCAGCAGACTCCAGGGTGGTGGCAATCAGCCCCAGCATTTT. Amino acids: CASRLQGGGNQPQHF.

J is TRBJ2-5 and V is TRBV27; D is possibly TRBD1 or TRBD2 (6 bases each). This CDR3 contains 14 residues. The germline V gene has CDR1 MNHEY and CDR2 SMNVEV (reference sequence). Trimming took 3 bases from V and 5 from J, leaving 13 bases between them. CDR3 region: CASSFERGGETQYF. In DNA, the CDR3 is TGTGCCAGCAGTTTTGAGAGAGGGGGGGAGACCCAGTACTTC.

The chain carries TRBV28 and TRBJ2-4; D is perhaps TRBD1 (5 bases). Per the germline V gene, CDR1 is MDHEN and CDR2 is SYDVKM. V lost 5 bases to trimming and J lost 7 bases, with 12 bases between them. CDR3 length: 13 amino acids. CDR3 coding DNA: TGTGCCAGCAGTGCAGGGTTGACGAACATTCAGTACTTC. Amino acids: CASSAGLTNIQYF.

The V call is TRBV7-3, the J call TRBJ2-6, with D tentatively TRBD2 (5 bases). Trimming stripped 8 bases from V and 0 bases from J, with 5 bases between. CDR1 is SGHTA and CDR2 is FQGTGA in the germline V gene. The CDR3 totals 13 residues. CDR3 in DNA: TGTGCCAGCGGGAGCTCTGGGGCCAACGTCCTGACTTTC. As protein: CASGSSGANVLTF.

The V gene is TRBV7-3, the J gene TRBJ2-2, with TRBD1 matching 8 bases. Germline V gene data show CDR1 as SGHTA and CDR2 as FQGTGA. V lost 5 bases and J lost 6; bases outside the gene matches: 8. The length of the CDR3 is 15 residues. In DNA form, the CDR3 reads TGTGCCAGCAGCGCCTGGACAGGGAAAGCCGGGGAGCTGTTTTTT. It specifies CASSAWTGKAGELFF.

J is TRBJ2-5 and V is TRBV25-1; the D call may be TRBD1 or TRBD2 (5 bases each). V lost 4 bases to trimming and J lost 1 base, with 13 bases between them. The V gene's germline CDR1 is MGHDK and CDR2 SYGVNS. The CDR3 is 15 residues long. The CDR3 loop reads CASSGGPGIQETQYF. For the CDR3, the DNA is TGTGCCAGCAGTGGGGGACCCGGGATCCAAGAGACCCAGTACTTC.

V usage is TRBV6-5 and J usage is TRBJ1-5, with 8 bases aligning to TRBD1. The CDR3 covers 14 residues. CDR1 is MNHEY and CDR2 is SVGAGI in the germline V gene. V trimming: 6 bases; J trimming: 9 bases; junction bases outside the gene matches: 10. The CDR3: CASRIGQGTWPQHF. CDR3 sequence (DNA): TGTGCCAGCAGAATAGGACAGGGCACATGGCCCCAGCATTTT.